This passage covers 10 T cell receptor beta chains from one sample sequenced in a study of blood T cell repertoires in COVID-19 (TCRdb year 2020). The library was obtained by the immunoSEQ multiplex PCR assay. TCRdb retrieved this table from immuneACCESS and kept in-frame rearrangements only. Not all clones are present; in checked studies, unresolved V genes account for under half, and no reason is known for the remainder. The table for this sample lists 55,000 to 70,000 clones; 79% of them were counted only once. Roughly 3.2% of the sample lies in the top ten. Sequencing was carried out using peripheral blood. The source of these receptors is a man aged 55 to 70 with acute or convalescent COVID-19.

The chain has TRBV4-1 and TRBJ1-5; unclear D gene. Trimming left V 3 bases short and J 1 base short, with 13 bases between. Germline CDR1 and CDR2: MGHRA and YSYEKL. The CDR3 is 16 residues long. In nucleotides, the CDR3 is TGCGCCAGCAGCCAGGGAGTGATCTCCAGCAATCAGCCCCAGCATTTT. Translated: CASSQGVISSNQPQHF.

This clone appeared a few times. CDR3 DNA sequence: TGCGCCAGCAGCCTGGATTGGGGGGAGAGCTACGAGCAGTACTTC. It codes for CASSLDWGESYEQYF. The V gene is TRBV5-1, the J gene TRBJ2-7; D is perhaps TRBD2 (6 bases). Trimming stripped 4 bases from V and 3 bases from J, with 17 bases between. This CDR3 has 15 amino acids. Germline-derived CDR1 and CDR2 are SGHRS and YFSETQ. The full variable domain, with the rest looked up from reference TRBV5-1 and TRBJ2-7, is KAGVTQTPRYLIKTRGQQVTLSCSPISGHRSVSWYQQTPGQGLQFLFEYFSETQRNKGNFPGRFSGRQFSNSRSEMNVSTLELGDSALYLCASSLDWGESYEQYFGPGTRLTVT.

This chain links TRBV5-4 with TRBJ1-2, with 11 bases lining up with TRBD1. The trim removed 4 bases at V and 6 bases at J, leaving 14 bases unmatched. The CDR3 runs 17 residues. The V gene's germline CDR1 is SGHNT and CDR2 YYREEE (reference sequence). The CDR3 spells CASSPGGTGGRWNGYTF. The CDR3 DNA reads TGTGCCAGCAGCCCGGGGGGGACAGGGGGTAGGTGGAATGGCTACACCTTC.

The genes are TRBV14 and TRBJ1-2; D not certain. V was clipped by 1 base and J by 4 bases, with 7 bases between them. This CDR3 is 13 amino acids long. Germline CDR1 reads SGHDN; CDR2 reads FVKESK. CDR3 in amino acids: CASSQGGGYGYTF. CDR3 nucleotides: TGTGCCAGCAGCCAAGGGGGAGGCTATGGCTACACCTTC.

This sequence joins TRBV5-1 and TRBJ1-3; perhaps TRBD1 as D (5 bases). CDR1 SGHRS and CDR2 YFSETQ come from the germline V gene. The ends were cut back, 0 bases at V and 0 bases at J, with 10 bases in the middle. CDR3 length: 16 amino acids. The CDR3 DNA sequence: TGCGCCAGCAGCTTGGAAGTAACAGGCTCTGGAAACACCATATATTTT. As protein: CASSLEVTGSGNTIYF. Supplemented by reference TRBV5-1 and TRBJ1-3, the full variable domain reads KAGVTQTPRYLIKTRGQQVTLSCSPISGHRSVSWYQQTPGQGLQFLFEYFSETQRNKGNFPGRFSGRQFSNSRSEMNVSTLELGDSALYLCASSLEVTGSGNTIYFGEGSWLTVV.

The V call is TRBV30, the J call TRBJ1-5; the match to TRBD1 covers 7 bases. V lost 3 bases to trimming and J lost 3 bases; unmatched junction nucleotides: 5. Germline CDR1 reads GTSNPN; CDR2 reads SVGIG (reference sequence). The CDR3 is 14 amino acids. CDR3 sequence: CAWSPGQFNQPQHF. The CDR3 region has the DNA TGTGCCTGGAGCCCGGGACAGTTCAATCAGCCCCAGCATTTT.

The V and J genes are TRBV25-1 and TRBJ1-5, with D unclear. CDR1 and CDR2 (germline): MGHDK, SYGVNS. CDR3 length: 12 residues. V was trimmed by 4 bases and J by 7 bases, leaving 8 bases between them. The CDR3 region is CASSAPGQPQHF. The CDR3 DNA reads as TGTGCCAGCAGTGCACCAGGACAGCCCCAGCATTTT. The entire variable domain, with the rest obtained from reference TRBV25-1 and TRBJ1-5, is as follows: EADIYQTPRYLVIGTGKKITLECSQTMGHDKMYWYQQDPGMELHLIHYSYGVNSTEKGDLSSESTVSRIRTEHFPLTLESARPSHTSQYLCASSAPGQPQHFGDGTRLSIL.

This chain uses TRBV28 with TRBJ1-1; D not resolved. Trimming removed 3 bases at V and 0 bases at J, with 14 bases between. The V gene's germline CDR1 is MDHEN and CDR2 SYDVKM. The CDR3 has 16 amino acids. The CDR3 bases are TGTGCCAGCAGTTTGATATACGACGAGGTGAACACTGAAGCTTTCTTT. This gives the protein CASSLIYDEVNTEAFF.

The chain combines TRBV5-1 with TRBJ2-7; 8 positions agree with TRBD1. This CDR3 region has 17 residues. Germline V lookup: CDR1 SGHRS, CDR2 YFSETQ. V was clipped by 5 bases and J by 1 base; unmatched bases: 14. CDR3 DNA sequence: TGCGCCAGCAGTTCCAAGATTCCGGGACAGGTATCCTACGAGCAGTACTTC. Amino acids: CASSSKIPGQVSYEQYF. The variable domain in full, completed from reference TRBV5-1 and TRBJ2-7, reads KAGVTQTPRYLIKTRGQQVTLSCSPISGHRSVSWYQQTPGQGLQFLFEYFSETQRNKGNFPGRFSGRQFSNSRSEMNVSTLELGDSALYLCASSSKIPGQVSYEQYFGPGTRLTVT.

The rearrangement uses TRBV4-1 and TRBJ1-2; 12 positions agree with TRBD1. The CDR3 extends over 16 amino acids. Germline V gene sequence: CDR1 MGHRA, CDR2 YSYEKL. V was clipped by 1 base and J by 8 bases; unmatched bases: 8. The chain's CDR3 is CASSQGIGDRGQGYTF. The CDR3 DNA reads TGCGCCAGCAGCCAAGGGATTGGGGACAGGGGGCAAGGCTACACCTTC.